The clone carrying this TCR beta chain has a handful of counts. Its antigen is not known. The data belong to a study of response to subunit inactivated influenza vaccine. TCRdb re-called the RT-PCR reads with MiXCR, one entry per CDR3 protein. The table shows about 570,000 distinct CDR3 sequences, with approximately 10% occurring only once. J lost 4 bases, V lost 5 bases, and 10 bases had no gene match. The CDR3 length is 15 residues. The germline gives CDR1 SEHNR, CDR2 FQNEAQ (reference sequence). Study-level results: Few new T cells, the authors suggested, are recruited by each seasonal influenza vaccination.

These data were also filed under a second study, of T cells expressing NK-cell markers. From that second work: Beta-chain TCR cDNA was generated via 5'RACE template switching with UMIs. The eight sequenced donors comprised seven who were HCMV-seropositive and one who was seronegative. Restriction of sorting to alpha-beta TCR T cells was accomplished in several experiments using an anti-gamma-delta TCR antibody. Clarity on HCMV specificity was lacking for the expanded NKG2C+ T cell clones.

The sample in question was PBMCs from blood, obtained on the day of vaccination. The gene calls are TRBV7-9 and TRBJ2-7, with TRBD2 identical over 8 bases. The clonotype originates from a man in his forties or fifties who received an inactivated influenza vaccine. CDR3 residues: CASSRGGLNIYEQYF. DNA of the CDR3: TGTGCCAGCAGCCGGGGGGGACTTAACATTTACGAGCAGTACTTC.